This T cell receptor beta chain was obtained from a study of cytomegalovirus exposure and HLA in healthy donors. The PCR employed 60 Vbeta primers together with 13 Jbeta primers. The table came from immunoSEQ multiplex PCR; TCRdb's copy has only in-frame clones and leaves some out. This table holds approximately 38,000 clones, over 65% found once. V was trimmed by 4 bases and J by 5 bases, leaving 15 bases between them. CDR1 and CDR2 (germline): SGHNT, YYREEE (reference sequence). This CDR3 comprises 14 residues. The clonotype comes from a man aged 45 to 65 in good health and CMV-seropositive. This rearrangement joins TRBV5-4 to TRBJ1-2; D possibly corresponds to TRBD1 (6 bases). The sequenced material came from PBMCs. This CDR3 is CASSPRTEYYGYTF. For the CDR3, the DNA is TGTGCCAGCAGCCCCAGGACAGAATATTATGGCTACACCTTC. The whole variable domain, filled in from reference TRBV5-4 and TRBJ1-2, reads ETGVTQSPTHLIKTRGQQVTLRCSSQSGHNTVSWYQQALGQGPQFIFQYYREEENGRGNFPPRFSGLQFPNYSSELNVNALELDDSALYLCASSPRTEYYGYTFGSGTRLTVV.